The 11 T cell receptor beta chains presented below share a single source sample, sequenced in a study of neurological immune-mediated disorders. The time point is: longitudinal time-point 2. TCRdb redid the calling of the 5' RACE reads with MiXCR, one entry per CDR3 protein. Counted here are more than 55,000 distinct CDR3 sequences, roughly 10% occurring once; the ten biggest clones make up around 12%. The sequencing input was PBMCs. These receptors all come from a man aged 25-40 years in good health.

This clonotype was counted at least ten times. V usage is TRBV10-3 and J usage is TRBJ2-1; 7 nucleotides align to TRBD2. V dropped 4 bases and J dropped 10; count of bases not matched to a gene: 4. Germline-derived CDR1 and CDR2 are ENHRY and SYGVKD. This CDR3 has 12 amino acids. The CDR3 here is CAISVGTTEQFF. The DNA for the CDR3 is TGTGCCATCAGTGTCGGGACTACAGAGCAGTTCTTC.

This clonotype has at least ten counts. This chain uses TRBV10-3 with TRBJ2-7, with TRBD2 as a possible D gene (6 bases). Germline V gene sequence: CDR1 ENHRY, CDR2 SYGVKD. Trimming shortened V by 3 bases and J by 4 bases, and 13 bases separated the two germline ends. This CDR3 contains 14 residues. CDR3 sequence reads: CAISDSGEWYEQYF. DNA of the CDR3: TGTGCCATCAGTGACTCGGGGGAGTGGTACGAGCAGTACTTC.

This clonotype was counted ten times or more. The chain couples TRBV29-1 to TRBJ2-5; the D call may be TRBD1 or TRBD2 (5 bases each). V lost 7 bases and J 5 bases, leaving 20 bases between the germline ends. The CDR3 extends over 14 amino acids. The V gene's germline CDR1 is SQVTM and CDR2 ANQGSEA. CDR3 sequence: CSGGPGPGWETQYF. CDR3 DNA: TGCAGCGGGGGTCCGGGGCCGGGGTGGGAGACCCAGTACTTC.

The chain links TRBV10-3 to TRBJ2-1; D is unresolved. The CDR3 sequence is 14 residues long. The germline V and J ends were trimmed by 2 bases and 10 bases, with 15 bases remaining between them. Germline V CDR1 and CDR2: ENHRY, SYGVKD. The CDR3 region is CAISEGEVTYEQFF. In nucleotides, the CDR3 is TGTGCCATCAGTGAGGGAGAGGTGACCTACGAGCAGTTCTTC.

Comment on this clonotype: One end of the junction fails to match germline, which may point to a read error. The chain links TRBV18 to TRBJ1-1; D is possibly TRBD1 (5 bases). The CDR3 length is 13 residues. CDR1 is KGHSH, CDR2 LQKENI, per germline. The DNA of the CDR3 is TGTGCCAGCTCACCACAGGGGCGCACTGAAGCATTCTTT. It translates to CASSPQGRTEAFF.

This clonotype was seen repeatedly, ten times or more. The chain recombines TRBV5-1 with TRBJ2-7; D remains ambiguous. V lost 6 bases and J lost 6, with 4 bases in between. This CDR3 comprises 9 residues. Germline V lookup: CDR1 SGHRS, CDR2 YFSETQ. This chain's CDR3 is CASTGEQYF. The CDR3 DNA sequence: TGCGCCAGCACCGGCGAGCAGTACTTC.

The sample holds many counts of this clonotype. The chain recombines TRBV27 with TRBJ1-5; TRBD1 might be the D (6 bases). Germline-derived CDR1 and CDR2 are MNHEY and SMNVEV (reference sequence). The CDR3 has 15 amino acids. V lost 11 bases, J lost 3 bases, and 20 bases lay in between. The CDR3 DNA is TGTGCCTCCCACCAGGGCCAGGGGAACAATCAGCCCCAGCATTTT. Translation: CASHQGQGNNQPQHF.

This clonotype was counted many times. The chain is built from TRBV6-5 and TRBJ2-5; the D gene is possibly TRBD2 (5 bases). Germline CDR1 MNHEY, CDR2 SVGAGI. With 4 bases removed from V and 2 bases from J, the gap between germline ends came to 11 bases. The CDR3 covers 14 residues. As DNA, the CDR3 is TGTGCCAGCAGTTCCCTCAGCGGACAAGAGACCCAGTACTTC. This gives the protein CASSSLSGQETQYF.

Concerning this clonotype: The DNA is left out, because the CDR3 cannot be placed on it with certainty; the CDR3 is given as TCRdb lists it. V usage is TRBV28 and J usage is TRBJ2-3; the table's D call, TRBD1, was not checked against the DNA. The CDR3 length equals 19 residues, ends included. Germline loops: CDR1 MDHEN, CDR2 SYDVKM. The CDR3 is CASSPTGNEQFFGPDTQYF.

This clonotype was counted at least ten times. The rearrangement links TRBV7-3 to TRBJ2-6, with 7 bases matching TRBD1. With 10 bases clipped from V and 1 base from J, the junction kept 7 bases outside the gene matches. The CDR3 totals 15 residues. Germline V gene sequence: CDR1 SGHTA, CDR2 FQGTGA. The CDR3, as DNA: TGTGCCACTAGTGAGACAGGGTCTGGGGCCAACGTCCTGACTTTC. Translating gives CATSETGSGANVLTF. The variable domain in full, completed from reference TRBV7-3 and TRBJ2-6, reads GAGVSQTPSNKVTEKGKYVELRCDPISGHTALYWYRQSLGQGPEFLIYFQGTGAADDSGLPNDRFFAVRPEGSVSTLKIQRTERGDSAVYLCATSETGSGANVLTFGAGSRLTVL.

Of note for this clonotype: This may arise from a read error, as a much more abundant clone is one base away. The chain recombines TRBV4-1 with TRBJ1-3; D call uncertain. The CDR3 length is 17 residues. CDR1 is MGHRA, CDR2 YSYEKL, per germline. V was clipped by 0 bases and J by 2 bases, with 14 bases between them. CDR3 loop: CASSQDSQALAGNTIYF. In DNA form, the CDR3 reads TGCGCCAGCAGCCAAGATTCCCAGGCCCTAGCTGGAAACACCATATATTTT.